The rows below give T cell receptor beta chains drawn from one sample of a study of patients and donors after allogeneic stem cell transplantation. TCRdb analysed the RT-PCR reads with MiXCR anew, one entry per CDR3 protein. Here the sample spans approximately 200,000 distinct CDR3 sequences, around two fifths being singletons. What was sequenced was blood, either unsorted or a sorted T cell fraction (not recorded which). Receptors were obtained from a human donor who was either an allogeneic HSCT recipient or a stem cell or donor lymphocyte infusion donor (not recorded which). It is not recorded whose cells these are; they may come from a transplant donor. Each CDR3 is given with its conserved first and last residue. A D gene is named only where the DNA matches it firmly. The size entry is marked missing in some rows and otherwise reads once, few, many or a size class.

>TRBV9|TRBD1|NA|TRBJ2-3
CASSVDRGGNTQYF
TGTGCCAGCAGCGTGGACAGGGGTGGAAATACGCAGTATTTT
>TRBV7-9|NA|few|TRBJ2-3
CASTQGLTTATDTQYF
TGTGCCAGCACCCAAGGGTTAACTACAGCCACAGATACGCAGTATTTT
>TRBV5-1|NA|NA|TRBJ2-7
CASSWTGSYEQYF
TGCGCCAGCAGCTGGACGGGATCCTACGAGCAGTACTTC
>TRBV30|NA|few|TRBJ1-5
CAWESAGQPQHF
TGTGCCTGGGAGTCAGCGGGACAGCCCCAGCATTTT
>TRBV12-3/TRBV12-4|NA|NA|TRBJ2-4
CASSFGIAYIQYF
TGTGCCAGCAGTTTCGGGATAGCATACATTCAGTACTTC
>TRBV15|NA|few|TRBJ1-5
CATSREQGKDGNQPQHF
TGTGCCACCAGCAGGGAGCAGGGTAAGGACGGCAATCAGCCCCAGCATTTT
>TRBV6-2/TRBV6-3|TRBD1|once|TRBJ2-1
CASTPLNRGPPYNEQFF
TGTGCCAGCACGCCCTTAAACAGGGGACCACCCTACAATGAGCAGTTCTTC
>TRBV4-1|NA|many|TRBJ1-2
CASSQVRGGYTF
TGCGCCAGCAGCCAAGTAAGGGGCGGCTACACCTTC
>TRBV6-5|NA|few|TRBJ1-6
CASRIDWGVDSPLHF
TGTGCCAGCAGGATTGACTGGGGGGTAGATTCACCCCTCCACTTT
>TRBV20-1|NA|few|TRBJ2-1
CSARRRDNEQFF
TGCAGTGCTAGACGGAGGGACAATGAGCAGTTCTTC
>TRBV9|NA|few|TRBJ1-1
CASRKVMREPMNTEAFF
TGTGCCAGCAGAAAAGTGATGAGGGAGCCGATGAACACTGAAGCTTTCTTT
>TRBV7-2|TRBD1|NA|TRBJ1-5
CASSLGWIAGGDQPQHF
TGTGCCAGCAGCTTAGGGTGGATAGCAGGGGGCGATCAGCCCCAGCATTTT
>TRBV7-9|TRBD1|many|TRBJ1-1
CASSLGTGVFNTEAFF
TGTGCCAGCAGCTTAGGGACAGGTGTTTTCAACACTGAAGCTTTCTTT
>TRBV5-6|NA|NA|TRBJ2-7
CASSLEGPEQYF
TGTGCCAGCAGCTTAGAAGGCCCCGAGCAGTACTTC
>TRBV12-3/TRBV12-4|TRBD2|NA|TRBJ2-2
CASSQWASGNTGELFF
TGTGCCAGCAGTCAGTGGGCTAGCGGGAACACCGGGGAGCTGTTTTTT
>TRBV7-2|NA|NA|TRBJ1-5
CASSLEWSQPQHF
TGTGCCAGCAGCTTAGAGTGGTCACAGCCCCAGCATTTT
>TRBV6-5|NA|few|TRBJ2-7
CASSYSNTEQYF
TGTGCCAGCAGTTACTCGAATACTGAGCAGTACTTC
>TRBV19|NA|few|TRBJ1-1
CASSTQVNTEAFF
TGTGCCAGTAGTACCCAGGTTAACACTGAAGCTTTCTTT
>TRBV7-2|NA|NA|TRBJ2-3
CASSGVPDTQYF
TGTGCCAGCAGCGGCGTGCCAGATACGCAGTATTTT
>TRBV28|NA|NA|TRBJ2-6
CANRAAGANVLTF
TGTGCCAACAGGGCAGCTGGGGCCAACGTCCTGACTTTC
>TRBV11-2|NA|NA|TRBJ1-4
CASSPLSNEKLFF
TGTGCCAGCAGCCCTTTGAGTAATGAAAAACTGTTTTTT
>TRBV6-1|NA|few|TRBJ1-1
CAGEQGRGTEAFF
TGTGCCGGGGAACAGGGAAGAGGAACTGAAGCTTTCTTT
>TRBV5-1|NA|few|TRBJ1-3
CASSSTSGSGNTIYF
TGCGCCAGCAGCTCAACATCAGGCTCTGGAAACACCATATATTTT
>TRBV28|NA|few|TRBJ1-1
CASGPLGNTEAFF
TGTGCCAGCGGCCCGTTGGGGAACACTGAAGCTTTCTTT
>TRBV29-1|NA|NA|TRBJ2-4
CSVRGTVAKNIQYF
TGCAGCGTTCGCGGGACGGTAGCCAAAAACATTCAGTACTTC
>TRBV27|NA|few|TRBJ2-3
CASSPNPTDTQYF
TGTGCCAGCAGTCCTAATCCCACAGATACGCAGTATTTT
>TRBV7-2|NA|few|TRBJ1-2
CASSLVQGNYGYTF
TGTGCCAGCAGCTTAGTTCAGGGTAACTATGGCTACACCTTC
>TRBV15|NA|few|TRBJ1-5
CATSGIGYSNQPQHF
TGTGCCACCAGCGGAATCGGCTATAGCAATCAGCCCCAGCATTTT
>TRBV7-3|NA|NA|TRBJ2-1
CASSPEVGGPWYEQFF
TGTGCCAGCAGCCCAGAAGTAGGAGGGCCTTGGTATGAGCAGTTCTTC
>TRBV27|NA|NA|TRBJ1-2
CASSFGRQDPHYTF
TGTGCCAGCAGTTTTGGTAGGCAGGATCCGCACTACACCTTC
>TRBV28|TRBD1|NA|TRBJ1-2
CASSLSPDRALNGYTF
TGTGCCAGCAGTTTATCCCCCGACAGGGCCTTGAATGGCTACACCTTC
>TRBV5-6|NA|few|TRBJ2-2
CASSLSPVVPGELFF
TGTGCCAGCAGCTTGTCCCCTGTTGTCCCCGGGGAGCTGTTTTTT
>TRBV2|NA|NA|TRBJ1-4
CASSEKGSNEKLFF
TGTGCCAGCAGTGAAAAAGGGAGCAATGAAAAACTGTTTTTT
>TRBV29-1|NA|few|TRBJ1-2
CSVSGGSYGYTF
TGCAGCGTGAGTGGGGGGTCCTATGGCTACACCTTC
>TRBV18|NA|few|TRBJ1-1
CASSPLNTEAFF
TGTGCCAGCTCACCGTTGAACACTGAAGCTTTCTTT
>TRBV12-3/TRBV12-4|TRBD1|many|TRBJ1-1
CASSPGGTEAFF
TGTGCCAGCAGCCCAGGGGGAACTGAAGCTTTCTTT
>TRBV30|NA|NA|TRBJ2-6
CAWAGSGANVLTF
TGTGCCTGGGCCGGGTCTGGGGCCAACGTCCTGACTTTC
>TRBV20-1|NA|NA|TRBJ2-1
CSARNLREQFF
TGCAGTGCTAGGAACTTACGGGAGCAGTTCTTC
>TRBV5-1|NA|NA|TRBJ1-1
CASSLAPGYDTEAFF
TGCGCCAGCAGCTTGGCCCCAGGGTATGACACTGAAGCTTTCTTT
>TRBV12-3/TRBV12-4|NA|NA|TRBJ1-5
CASSWSPNRQPQHF
TGTGCCAGCAGTTGGTCCCCTAACAGACAGCCCCAGCATTTT
>TRBV5-6|NA|few|TRBJ1-3
CASSLEDSSGNTIYF
TGTGCCAGCAGCTTGGAGGATAGCTCTGGAAACACCATATATTTT
>TRBV29-1|TRBD1|NA|TRBJ1-2
CSALRDSSNYGYTF
TGCAGCGCGCTCCGGGACAGCTCTAACTATGGCTACACCTTC
>TRBV7-2|TRBD1|NA|TRBJ2-5
CASSTTGGAGETQYF
TGTGCCAGCAGCACGACAGGGGGCGCGGGGGAGACCCAGTACTTC
>TRBV30|NA|NA|TRBJ1-2
CAWSGGTWGYGYTF
TGTGCCTGGAGTGGGGGAACCTGGGGCTATGGCTACACCTTC
>TRBV7-2|NA|NA|TRBJ1-6
CASTETVTGHNSPLHF
TGTGCCAGCACCGAAACAGTGACAGGCCATAATTCACCCCTCCACTTT